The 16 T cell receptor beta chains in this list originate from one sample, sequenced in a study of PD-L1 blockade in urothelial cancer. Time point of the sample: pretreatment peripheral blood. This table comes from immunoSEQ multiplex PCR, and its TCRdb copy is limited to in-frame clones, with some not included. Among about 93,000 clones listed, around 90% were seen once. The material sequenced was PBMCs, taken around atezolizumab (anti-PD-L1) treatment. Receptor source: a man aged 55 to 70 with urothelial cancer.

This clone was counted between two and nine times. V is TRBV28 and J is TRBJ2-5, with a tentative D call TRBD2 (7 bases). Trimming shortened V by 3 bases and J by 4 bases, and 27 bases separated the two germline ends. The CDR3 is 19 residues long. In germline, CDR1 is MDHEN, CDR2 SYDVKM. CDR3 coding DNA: TGTGCCAGCAGTTTTGTGGGGGCGGGGGTTGGGAGGGGACGAGAGACCCAGTACTTC. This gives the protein CASSFVGAGVGRGRETQYF.

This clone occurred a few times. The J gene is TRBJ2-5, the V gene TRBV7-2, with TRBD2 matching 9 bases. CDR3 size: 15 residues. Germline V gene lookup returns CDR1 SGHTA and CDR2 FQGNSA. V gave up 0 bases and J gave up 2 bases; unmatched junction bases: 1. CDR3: CASSLALAGQETQYF. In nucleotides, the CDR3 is TGTGCCAGCAGCTTAGCGCTAGCGGGACAAGAGACCCAGTACTTC.

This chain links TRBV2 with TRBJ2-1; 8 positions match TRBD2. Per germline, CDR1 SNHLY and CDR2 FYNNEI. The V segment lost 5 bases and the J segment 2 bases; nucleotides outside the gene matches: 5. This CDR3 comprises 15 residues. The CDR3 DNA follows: TGTGCCAGCAGTCGGCGGGAGGCTGCCTACAATGAGCAGTTCTTC. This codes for CASSRREAAYNEQFF.

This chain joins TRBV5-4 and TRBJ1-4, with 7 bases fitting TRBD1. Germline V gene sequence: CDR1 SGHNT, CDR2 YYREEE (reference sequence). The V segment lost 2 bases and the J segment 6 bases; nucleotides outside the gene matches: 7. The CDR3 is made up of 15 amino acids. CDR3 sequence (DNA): TGTGCCAGCAGCTTCCAGGGGGTCGGTGATGAAAAACTGTTTTTT. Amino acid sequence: CASSFQGVGDEKLFF.

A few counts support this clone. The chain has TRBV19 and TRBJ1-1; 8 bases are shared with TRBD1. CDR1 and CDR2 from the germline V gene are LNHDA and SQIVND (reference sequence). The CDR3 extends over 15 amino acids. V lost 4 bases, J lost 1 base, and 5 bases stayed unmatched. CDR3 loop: CASSTRDRGNTEAFF. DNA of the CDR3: TGTGCCAGTAGTACCCGAGACAGGGGGAACACTGAAGCTTTCTTT.

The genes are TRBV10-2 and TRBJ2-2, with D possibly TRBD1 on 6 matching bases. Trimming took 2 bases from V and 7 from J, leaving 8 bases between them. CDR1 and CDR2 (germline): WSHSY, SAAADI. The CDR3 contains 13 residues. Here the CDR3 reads CASSEQGGGELFF. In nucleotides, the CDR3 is TGCGCCAGCAGTGAGCAAGGGGGCGGGGAGCTGTTTTTT.

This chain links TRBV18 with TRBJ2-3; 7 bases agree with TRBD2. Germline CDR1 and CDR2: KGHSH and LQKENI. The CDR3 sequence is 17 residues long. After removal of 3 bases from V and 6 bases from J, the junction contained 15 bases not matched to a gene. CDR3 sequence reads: CASSPGGSKSYGDTQYF. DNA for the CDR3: TGTGCCAGCTCACCGGGGGGGTCGAAATCCTACGGGGATACGCAGTATTTT.

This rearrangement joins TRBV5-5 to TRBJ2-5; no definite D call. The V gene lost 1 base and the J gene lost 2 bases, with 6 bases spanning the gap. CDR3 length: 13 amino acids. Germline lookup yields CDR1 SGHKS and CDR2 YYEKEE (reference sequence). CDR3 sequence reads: CASSLYSQETQYF. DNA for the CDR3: TGTGCCAGCAGCTTGTACTCTCAAGAGACCCAGTACTTC.

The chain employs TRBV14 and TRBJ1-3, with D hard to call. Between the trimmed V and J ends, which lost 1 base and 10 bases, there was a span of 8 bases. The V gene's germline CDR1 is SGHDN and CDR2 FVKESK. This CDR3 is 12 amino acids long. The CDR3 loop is CASSQVTRTIYF. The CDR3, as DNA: TGTGCCAGCAGCCAAGTGACTAGGACCATATATTTT.

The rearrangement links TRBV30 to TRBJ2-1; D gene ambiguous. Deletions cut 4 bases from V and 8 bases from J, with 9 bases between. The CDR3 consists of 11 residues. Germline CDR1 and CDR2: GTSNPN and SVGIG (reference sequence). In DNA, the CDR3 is TGTGCCTGGACCGCAGCGTATGAGCAGTTCTTC. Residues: CAWTAAYEQFF.

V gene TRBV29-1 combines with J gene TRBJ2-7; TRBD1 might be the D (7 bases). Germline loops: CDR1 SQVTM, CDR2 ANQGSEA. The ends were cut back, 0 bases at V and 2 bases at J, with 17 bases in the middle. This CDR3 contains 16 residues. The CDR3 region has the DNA TGCAGCGTTGAAGAGGAGGGCAGGGGGAGTGCCTACGAGCAGTACTTC. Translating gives CSVEEEGRGSAYEQYF.

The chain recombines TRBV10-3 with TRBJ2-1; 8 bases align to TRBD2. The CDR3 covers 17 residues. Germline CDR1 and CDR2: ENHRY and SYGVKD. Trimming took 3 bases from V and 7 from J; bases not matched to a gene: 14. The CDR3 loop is CAISERGGRISGNEQFF. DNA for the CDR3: TGTGCCATCAGTGAACGGGGGGGGCGAATCTCGGGGAATGAGCAGTTCTTC.

The CDR3 region has the DNA TGTGCCAGCAAGACCGGGACAGGGGCTGAAGCTTTCTTT. Amino acids: CASKTGTGAEAFF. The chain employs TRBV6-5 and TRBJ1-1; TRBD1 aligns across 10 bases. The germline gives CDR1 MNHEY, CDR2 SVGAGI. This CDR3 is built from 13 residues. Trimming at V came to 7 bases and at J to 6 bases, leaving 5 bases not matched to a gene.

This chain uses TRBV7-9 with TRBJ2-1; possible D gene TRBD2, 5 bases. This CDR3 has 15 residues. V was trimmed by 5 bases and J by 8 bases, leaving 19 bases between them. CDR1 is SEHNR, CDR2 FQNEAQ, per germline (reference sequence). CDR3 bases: TGTGCCAGCAGCCCAACACGCGGAGGAGAGGATGAGCAGTTCTTC. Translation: CASSPTRGGEDEQFF.

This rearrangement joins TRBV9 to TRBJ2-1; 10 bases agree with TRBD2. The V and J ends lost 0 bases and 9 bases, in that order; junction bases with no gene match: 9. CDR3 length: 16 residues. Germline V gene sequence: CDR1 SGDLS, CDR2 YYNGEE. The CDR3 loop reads CASSVAVAGGEGEQFF. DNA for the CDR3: TGTGCCAGCAGCGTAGCGGTAGCGGGGGGAGAAGGTGAGCAGTTCTTC.

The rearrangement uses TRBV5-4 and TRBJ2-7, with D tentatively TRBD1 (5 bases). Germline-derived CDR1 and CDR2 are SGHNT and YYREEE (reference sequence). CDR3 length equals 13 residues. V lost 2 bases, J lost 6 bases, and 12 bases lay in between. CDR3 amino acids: CASSFSQGSEQYF. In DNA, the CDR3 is TGTGCCAGCAGCTTCTCTCAGGGTTCCGAGCAGTACTTC.